Only a few counts were recorded for the clone carrying this T cell receptor (beta chain). Antigen: not known. Template switching (which added a universal primer site) was used, and cDNA carried unique molecular identifiers. MiXCR was run by TCRdb on the 5' RACE reads, yielding one entry per CDR3 protein. The table includes hundreds of thousands of distinct CDR3 sequences, less than 10% detected once. Healthy Caucasians made up all donors. These data come from a study of identical twins. Study-wide findings and caveats: A cross-sectional statistical analysis, not follow-up of the same donors, supported the conclusions. Sequences that were beta out-of-frame showed weaker excess twin sharing.

The CDR3 sequence is 18 residues long. The germline V gene encodes CDR1 LGHDT and CDR2 YNNKEL (reference sequence). The ends lost 6 bases at V and 0 bases at J; junction bases unmatched: 13. This sample was also put to use in a study of yellow fever vaccine responses in identical twins.

The TCR comes from a woman between 18 and 30 years old in good health. This chain connects TRBV3-1 to TRBJ1-5; TRBD1 matches 8 bases. Sequenced material: PBMCs. The CDR3 DNA follows: TGTGCCAGCAGTCTTTATGGACAGGGACTTTCTAGCAATCAGCCCCAGCATTTT. As protein: CASSLYGQGLSSNQPQHF.